This entry describes one T cell receptor (beta chain). Its antigen is not identified. CDR1 and CDR2 from the germline V gene are WNHNN and SYGVQD (reference sequence). The trim removed 5 bases at V and 7 bases at J, leaving 7 bases unmatched. The CDR3 has 14 amino acids. The data were obtained in a study of T cells in localized non-small cell lung cancer. Only in-frame clones appear in the TCRdb table, and some are missing; sequencing was by immunoSEQ multiplex PCR. Of tens of thousands of clones in the sample, over 75% were seen once. Study-wide results and caveats: Greater T cell density in blood accompanied longer overall survival. Median roughly 57 top-100 tumor clones were shared with paired adjacent lung. One tumor region alone was sequenced, and heterogeneity therefore remains possible. Tumor trailed uninvolved adjacent lung in T cell clonality, which peaked there.

The sample consisted of peripheral blood, taken before any cancer treatment. The TCR comes from a male donor aged 60 or over with stage III squamous cell lung carcinoma. V is TRBV10-1 and J is TRBJ2-1; TRBD2 matches at 8 bases. The CDR3 DNA is TGCGCCAGCAGTCCCGGGACTAGTCTTAATGAGCAGTTCTTC. Translated, it gives CASSPGTSLNEQFF.